This T cell receptor beta chain was profiled in a study of identical twins. Whole-study findings and limits: One should note that invariant MAIT and iNKT cells could partly confound zero-insertion analyses.

This clonotype was seen a handful of times. Its matching antigen is unknown. V shed 3 bases and J 2 bases; nucleotides not matched to a gene: 2. This CDR3 spans 15 amino acids. CDR1 is KGHSH, CDR2 LQKENI, per germline. Template switching added a universal primer site; cDNA carried unique molecular identifiers. TCRdb called the 5' RACE reads again in MiXCR, with one record for every CDR3 protein. The sample lists hundreds of thousands of distinct CDR3 sequences; roughly a tenth were seen once. The V call is TRBV18, the J call TRBJ1-4; 8 nucleotides agree with TRBD1. Sample: memory (CD45RO+) T cells sorted from blood. This receptor was obtained from a woman under 30 in good health. The chain's CDR3 is CASSPQGATNEKLFF. The DNA of the CDR3 is TGTGCCAGCTCACCTCAGGGGGCTACTAATGAAAAACTGTTTTTT.